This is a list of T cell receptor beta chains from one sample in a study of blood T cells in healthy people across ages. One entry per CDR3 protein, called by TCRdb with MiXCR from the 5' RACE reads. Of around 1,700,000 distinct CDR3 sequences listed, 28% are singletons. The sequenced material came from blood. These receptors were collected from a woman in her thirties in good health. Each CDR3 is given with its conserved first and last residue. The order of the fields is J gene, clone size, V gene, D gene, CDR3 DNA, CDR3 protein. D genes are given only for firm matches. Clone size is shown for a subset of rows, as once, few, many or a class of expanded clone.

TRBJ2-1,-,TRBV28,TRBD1,TGTGCCAGCAGAGGACAGGGACTGGGGTATAGCTCCTACAATGAGCAGTTCTTC,CASRGQGLGYSSYNEQFF
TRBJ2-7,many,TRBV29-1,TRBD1,TGCAGCGTCACGGGGACAGGGATCTACGAGCAGTACTTC,CSVTGTGIYEQYF
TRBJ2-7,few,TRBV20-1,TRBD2,TGCAGTGCGACGGGACTAGCGGGCTACGAGCAGTACTTC,CSATGLAGYEQYF
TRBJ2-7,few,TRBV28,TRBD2,TGTGCCAGCAGTTCGGTAACTAGCGGGGTGAGCTCCTACGAGCAGTACTTC,CASSSVTSGVSSYEQYF
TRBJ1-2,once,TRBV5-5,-,TGTGCCAGCAACTTGGACCTCGCGTATGGCTACACCTTC,CASNLDLAYGYTF
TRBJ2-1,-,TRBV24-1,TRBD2,TGTGCCACCAGTGACCCCGGACTAGCGGGAGGAGGGTACAATGAGCAGTTCTTC,CATSDPGLAGGGYNEQFF
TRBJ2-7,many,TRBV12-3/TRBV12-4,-,TGTGCCAGCACTCCGGGGCAGCTCGCCTACGAGCAGTACTTC,CASTPGQLAYEQYF
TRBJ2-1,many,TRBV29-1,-,TGCAGCGTTCCAGCGTCGTCCTACAATGAGCAGTTCTTC,CSVPASSYNEQFF
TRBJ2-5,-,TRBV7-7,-,TGTGCCAGCAGCTCCCAACTGGCGGGACTGTCCCAAGAGACCCAGTACTTC,CASSSQLAGLSQETQYF
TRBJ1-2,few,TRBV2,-,TGTGCCAGCAGTGAAATTGTCCTAGCTAACTATGGCTACACCTTC,CASSEIVLANYGYTF